This entry is about one T cell receptor (beta chain). Antigen unknown. A J-beta primer mix and a sample-barcoded 5' primer were used in a second PCR of roughly 6 to 12 cycles. Through a template-switch adaptor with 12 random nucleotides, each cDNA molecule received a tag. TCRdb passed the 5' RACE reads through MiXCR, listing each CDR3 protein once. This sample has more than 700,000 distinct CDR3 sequences, with 35% to 50% found just once. The people who gave samples were healthy Caucasians from Russia, aged roughly 6 to 90. This sample is drawn from a study of blood T cells in healthy people across ages. Study conclusions and caveats: The long-lived group displayed more naive CD4+ cells, plus higher diversity, than the aged donors did. Researchers said unsorted PBMCs prevented a conclusive naive versus antigen-experienced comparison.

This sequence was found in a man older than 75 in good health. The sequencing input was blood.

The CDR3, as DNA: TGTGCCAGCAGCGTGGGCATCGGACAGGGGGCTAGCAATCAGCCCCAGCATTTT. Translation gives CASSVGIGQGASNQPQHF. This chain joins TRBV9 and TRBJ1-5; 11 bases are a match to TRBD1. The V segment lost 2 bases and the J segment 0 bases; nucleotides outside the gene matches: 7. The CDR3 sequence is 18 residues long. CDR1 and CDR2 (germline): SGDLS, YYNGEE. The full variable domain, completed using reference TRBV9 and TRBJ1-5, is DSGVTQTPKHLITATGQRVTLRCSPRSGDLSVYWYQQSLDQGLQFLIQYYNGEERAKGNILERFSAQQFPDLHSELNLSSLELGDSALYFCASSVGIGQGASNQPQHFGDGTRLSIL.